Shown below are 24 T cell receptor beta chains from a single sample sequenced in a study of blood T cell repertoires in COVID-19. Assay: immunoSEQ multiplex PCR; the TCRdb copy retains only in-frame clones and omits some. The data show more than 130,000 clones, under 85% seen once. The sample taken for sequencing was peripheral blood. All receptors derive from a human donor in a cohort sampled during active COVID-19.

The V gene is TRBV11-2, the J gene TRBJ2-5, with D perhaps matching TRBD2 (5 bases). V was pared by 7 bases and J by 2 bases, with 26 bases between. There are 18 residues in the CDR3. In germline, CDR1 is SGHAT, CDR2 FQNNGV. The CDR3 coding sequence is TGTGCCAGCACGGCCGAGGGCCAGACTCGCCCACTTCAAGAGACCCAGTACTTC. Translation gives CASTAEGQTRPLQETQYF.

The chain employs TRBV18 and TRBJ2-3; 14 bases align to TRBD2. CDR1 KGHSH and CDR2 LQKENI come from the germline V gene. J gave up 7 bases and V 6 bases, and 6 bases lay outside the gene matches. The CDR3 loop spans 15 amino acids. The CDR3 nucleotides are TGTGCCAGCTCGCCGACTAGCGGGGGGGCCAATACGCAGTATTTT. Protein sequence: CASSPTSGGANTQYF.

This clone was observed a handful of times. The V gene is TRBV14, the J gene TRBJ1-2, with D uncertain. CDR3 length: 13 amino acids. Germline CDR1 is SGHDN and CDR2 is FVKESK. The V gene lost 4 bases and the J gene lost 1 base, with 7 bases spanning the gap. The CDR3 DNA follows: TGTGCCAGCAGCCCGGACTTTAACTATGGCTACACCTTC. Its protein product is CASSPDFNYGYTF.

The chain carries TRBV14 and TRBJ2-3; D is uncertain. The germline V gene encodes CDR1 SGHDN and CDR2 FVKESK. Deletions cut 5 bases from V and 8 bases from J, with 8 bases between. The CDR3 sequence is 11 residues long. The CDR3 reads CASSFSGTQYF. The CDR3 bases are TGTGCCAGCAGCTTCTCCGGTACGCAGTATTTT.

The rearrangement links TRBV6-1 to TRBJ1-2; a possible D gene is TRBD1 (5 bases). This CDR3 is 14 amino acids long. Germline V CDR1 and CDR2: MNHNS, SASEGT. Trimming cost V 2 bases and J 5 bases, with 12 bases left between them. The CDR3 loop reads CASSEPAGLYGYTF. The CDR3 coding sequence is TGTGCCAGCAGTGAACCGGCAGGGCTATATGGCTACACCTTC.

This clone has only a few counts. The chain joins TRBV10-2 to TRBJ1-6; 9 nucleotides agree with TRBD1. Germline lookup yields CDR1 WSHSY and CDR2 SAAADI. J lost 7 bases, V lost 7 bases, and 2 bases had no gene match. There are 13 residues in the CDR3. The CDR3 nucleotides are TGCGCCAGCACAGGGACAGGGAATTCACCCCTCCACTTT. It encodes CASTGTGNSPLHF.

The chain uses TRBV4-1 and TRBJ2-5; TRBD2 is a possible D gene (7 bases). The V end lost 0 bases, the J end lost 5 bases, and 19 bases lay between the germline ends. CDR1 is MGHRA, CDR2 YSYEKL, per germline. The CDR3 loop spans 17 amino acids. The CDR3 DNA reads as TGCGCCAGCAGCCAAGATTGGCGGGGGCCGGGGGCGGAGACCCAGTACTTC. Protein: CASSQDWRGPGAETQYF.

This clone was seen only a few times. V is TRBV6-5 and J is TRBJ2-7; D is possibly TRBD1 (6 bases). Germline values: CDR1 MNHEY, CDR2 SVGAGI. The length of the CDR3 is 12 residues. The V end lost 7 bases, the J end lost 6 bases, and 13 bases lay between the germline ends. The CDR3 sequence is CASMGAGREQYF. The CDR3 DNA reads TGTGCCAGCATGGGGGCCGGACGCGAGCAGTACTTC.

V usage is TRBV4-3 and J usage is TRBJ2-2; 7 positions match TRBD1. Germline lookup yields CDR1 LGHNA and CDR2 YSLEER. The CDR3 totals 16 residues. Trimming removed 2 bases from V and 0 bases from J; junction bases left unmatched: 3. In DNA form, the CDR3 reads TGCGCCAGCAGCCAACAGGGGACAGCGAACACCGGGGAGCTGTTTTTT. Protein sequence: CASSQQGTANTGELFF.

The chain carries TRBV14 and TRBJ1-2; the match to TRBD1 covers 8 bases. The trim removed 6 bases at V and 8 bases at J, leaving 11 bases unmatched. CDR1 is SGHDN, CDR2 FVKESK, per germline. CDR3 length: 14 amino acids. This CDR3 is CASSNRGVSFGYTF. DNA for the CDR3: TGTGCCAGCAGTAACAGGGGGGTATCCTTCGGCTACACCTTC.

The V gene is TRBV4-2, the J gene TRBJ1-4, with 8 bases fitting TRBD1. The J segment lost 3 bases and the V segment lost 1 base, leaving 4 bases of the junction unmatched. The length of the CDR3 is 16 residues. Germline V lookup: CDR1 LGHNA, CDR2 YNFKEQ. The CDR3 reads CASSQVDRGANEKLFF. The CDR3 nucleotides are TGTGCCAGCAGCCAAGTCGACAGGGGAGCTAATGAAAAACTGTTTTTT.

This clone occurred a few times. The V call is TRBV4-3, the J call TRBJ2-3; perhaps TRBD2 as D (6 bases). CDR3 length equals 17 residues. CDR1 LGHNA and CDR2 YSLEER come from the germline V gene. V shed 0 bases and J shed 2 bases, with 15 bases lying between them. CDR3 coding DNA: TGCGCCAGCAGCCAAGAATTGCGGGACTTCCACACAGATACGCAGTATTTT. Protein: CASSQELRDFHTDTQYF.

This chain links TRBV7-2 with TRBJ2-3; 9 positions match TRBD2. After removal of 5 bases from V and 3 bases from J, the junction contained 6 bases not matched to a gene. The germline CDR1 and CDR2 sequences are SGHTA and FQGNSA. This CDR3 has 15 amino acids. CDR3 region: CASSPWTSATDTQYF. DNA of the CDR3: TGTGCCAGCAGCCCTTGGACTAGCGCGACAGATACGCAGTATTTT.

V usage is TRBV19 and J usage is TRBJ2-2; D gene uncertain. V lost 8 bases, J lost 6 bases, and 10 bases lay in between. Germline loops: CDR1 LNHDA, CDR2 SQIVND (reference sequence). The CDR3 sequence is 12 residues long. The CDR3 is CASAVSAGELFF. The CDR3, as DNA: TGTGCCAGTGCTGTTTCGGCCGGGGAGCTGTTTTTT.

The chain carries TRBV7-9 and TRBJ2-6; D possibly corresponds to TRBD1 (6 bases). The ends were cut back, 4 bases at V and 4 bases at J, with 17 bases in the middle. The CDR3 runs to 17 residues. Germline assignment: CDR1 SEHNR and CDR2 FQNEAQ (reference sequence). In DNA, the CDR3 is TGTGCCAGCAGCTATAACAGGGTTGTGCAAGGGGCCAACGTCCTGACTTTC. Its protein product is CASSYNRVVQGANVLTF.

This chain links TRBV30 with TRBJ1-1; 7 bases line up with TRBD1. With 0 bases clipped from V and 5 bases from J, the junction kept 9 bases outside the gene matches. CDR3 size: 15 residues. Germline V CDR1 and CDR2: GTSNPN, SVGIG (reference sequence). CDR3 residues: CAWSVGAGGLTEAFF. CDR3 DNA sequence: TGTGCCTGGAGTGTAGGAGCAGGGGGATTAACTGAAGCTTTCTTT.

The rearrangement uses TRBV6-6 and TRBJ1-2; TRBD1 matches at 9 bases. CDR3 length: 13 amino acids. With 6 bases clipped from V and 6 bases from J, the junction kept 5 bases outside the gene matches. The germline gives CDR1 MNHNY, CDR2 SVGAGI (reference sequence). The CDR3 DNA reads as TGTGCCAGCAGCCCCACAGGGGGCGATGGCTACACCTTC. As protein: CASSPTGGDGYTF.

The chain joins TRBV5-5 to TRBJ1-2; D not resolved. This CDR3 contains 13 residues. Germline CDR1 and CDR2: SGHKS and YYEKEE (reference sequence). Trimming shortened V by 0 bases and J by 3 bases, and 6 bases separated the two germline ends. The CDR3 protein is CASSLVEYYGYTF. CDR3 nucleotide sequence: TGTGCCAGCAGCTTGGTCGAGTACTATGGCTACACCTTC.

This chain joins TRBV6-1 and TRBJ2-3, with D maybe TRBD2 (7 bases). Germline V lookup: CDR1 MNHNS, CDR2 SASEGT. The CDR3 length is 16 residues. V lost 4 bases and J lost 2, with 16 bases in between. For the CDR3, the DNA is TGTGCCAGCAGTGGGTGGGGGGGGGCATCCACAGATACGCAGTATTTT. Translated, it gives CASSGWGGASTDTQYF.

Only one count was recorded for this clone. The chain combines TRBV5-4 with TRBJ1-2; 7 nucleotides agree with TRBD1. In germline, CDR1 is SGHNT, CDR2 YYREEE (reference sequence). This CDR3 has 13 amino acids. Unmatched junction bases numbered 10, after V lost 6 bases and J lost 8 bases. CDR3: CASTRTGQGGYTF. CDR3 nucleotides: TGTGCCAGCACTCGGACAGGTCAAGGAGGCTACACCTTC.

This chain uses TRBV7-3 with TRBJ2-3; TRBD2 is a possible D gene (7 bases). V was trimmed by 4 bases and J by 1 base, leaving 18 bases between them. Germline V gives CDR1 SGHTA, CDR2 FQGTGA. The CDR3 has 17 residues. In DNA, the CDR3 is TGTGCCAGCAGCTCACCTACCCGGGGGGCTGGCACAGATACGCAGTATTTT. Protein product: CASSSPTRGAGTDTQYF.

V and J are TRBV7-8 and TRBJ2-5; 8 nucleotides agree with TRBD1. The CDR3 covers 15 residues. Trimming at V came to 5 bases and at J to 3 bases, leaving 8 bases not matched to a gene. In germline, CDR1 is SGHVS, CDR2 FQNEAQ. CDR3 in DNA: TGTGCCAGCAGCCATTTGACAGGGGAGGAAGAGACCCAGTACTTC. It codes for CASSHLTGEEETQYF.

The V and J genes are TRBV18 and TRBJ1-3, with 7 bases that match TRBD1. The CDR3 spans 16 residues. Germline CDR1 and CDR2: KGHSH and LQKENI. The V segment lost 4 bases and the J segment 0 bases; nucleotides outside the gene matches: 6. The CDR3 spells CASSRAGTDSGNTIYF. DNA of the CDR3: TGTGCCAGCTCACGGGCCGGGACAGACTCTGGAAACACCATATATTTT. Full variable domain (rest looked up from reference TRBV18 and TRBJ1-3): NAGVMQNPRHLVRRRGQEARLRCSPMKGHSHVYWYRQLPEEGLKFMVYLQKENIIDESGMPKERFSAEFPKEGPSILRIQQVVRGDSAAYFCASSRAGTDSGNTIYFGEGSWLTVV.

The sample holds many counts of this clone. The chain combines TRBV15 with TRBJ1-6; D possibly corresponds to TRBD1 (5 bases). V was pared by 0 bases and J by 5 bases, with 11 bases between. The CDR3 is 16 amino acids. Germline V gene sequence: CDR1 LNHNV, CDR2 YYDKDF (reference sequence). The CDR3 DNA reads TGTGCCACCAGCAGAGATTTCGTGACAGATAATTCACCCCTCCACTTT. Its protein product is CATSRDFVTDNSPLHF.